The rows below give T cell receptor beta chains drawn from one sample of a study of early T cells in non-severe SARS-CoV-2 infection. TCRdb re-called the 5' RACE reads through MiXCR, storing one row per CDR3 protein. The repertoire holds some 77,000 distinct CDR3 sequences, about 5% seen once, with roughly 7.3% in the top ten. Source: whole blood, taken at baseline. These receptor sequences come from an adult who was a healthcare worker with PCR-confirmed SARS-CoV-2 infection or an uninfected control (not recorded which). CDR3s include the opening cysteine and the closing phenylalanine or tryptophan. Fields, in order: J gene, D gene, V gene, clone size, CDR3 protein, CDR3 DNA. D genes are given only for firm matches. Clone size is not always given. Where it is, it says once, few, many or a class for expanded clones.

J: TRBJ2-3
D: TRBD2
V: TRBV7-2
size: few
CDR3: CASSLAYASGTDTQYF
DNA: TGTGCCAGCAGCTTAGCCTATGCTAGCGGGACAGATACGCAGTATTTT

J: TRBJ2-7
D: NA
V: TRBV4-2
size: many
CDR3: CASSLRLDSREQYF
DNA: TGTGCCAGCAGCCTAAGATTGGACAGTCGCGAGCAGTACTTC

J: TRBJ2-2
D: TRBD2
V: TRBV6-6
size: few
CDR3: CASSPGLAQAGELFF
DNA: TGTGCCAGCAGTCCCGGACTAGCGCAGGCCGGGGAGCTGTTTTTT

J: TRBJ1-5
D: NA
V: TRBV5-1
size: many
CDR3: CASSWTTGQPQHF
DNA: TGCGCCAGCAGCTGGACGACAGGTCAGCCCCAGCATTTT

J: TRBJ1-2
D: NA
V: TRBV7-9
size: NA
CDR3: CASSLGSPPGRF
DNA: TGTGCCAGCAGCTTAGGTAGCCCACCGGGCCGCTTC

J: TRBJ1-5
D: TRBD1
V: TRBV6-2/TRBV6-3
size: NA
CDR3: CASSYATGLQPQHF
DNA: TGTGCCAGCAGTTACGCGACAGGGTTGCAGCCCCAGCATTTT

J: TRBJ2-7
D: TRBD1
V: TRBV6-6
size: NA
CDR3: CATTTGTASEQYF
DNA: TGTGCCACCACCACCGGGACAGCCTCCGAGCAGTACTTC

J: TRBJ2-3
D: NA
V: TRBV10-1
size: many
CDR3: CASSRDIEDTQYF
DNA: TGCGCCAGCAGTCGGGACATCGAAGATACGCAGTATTTT

J: TRBJ2-7
D: NA
V: TRBV9
size: many
CDR3: CASGTPDEQYF
DNA: TGTGCCAGCGGCACACCGGACGAGCAGTACTTC

J: TRBJ1-5
D: TRBD1
V: TRBV27
size: many
CDR3: CATGGQGVGSNQPQHF
DNA: TGTGCCACCGGGGGACAGGGAGTAGGTAGCAATCAGCCCCAGCATTTT

J: TRBJ1-1
D: NA
V: TRBV5-6
size: few
CDR3: CASSLEEAGTEAFF
DNA: TGTGCCAGCAGCTTGGAGGAGGCGGGCACTGAAGCTTTCTTT

J: TRBJ1-1
D: TRBD1
V: TRBV5-1
size: many
CDR3: CASSSYRGVNTEAFF
DNA: TGCGCCAGCAGCTCATACAGGGGAGTGAACACTGAAGCTTTCTTT

J: TRBJ1-1
D: NA
V: TRBV7-8
size: many
CDR3: CASSLVGMNTEAFF
DNA: TGTGCCAGCAGCTTAGTGGGCATGAACACTGAAGCTTTCTTT

J: TRBJ1-1
D: NA
V: TRBV30
size: few
CDR3: CAWSLQGTEAFF
DNA: TGTGCCTGGAGTCTCCAGGGGACTGAAGCTTTCTTT

J: TRBJ1-1
D: NA
V: TRBV3-1
size: few
CDR3: CASSQEVRDLGAFF
DNA: TGTGCCAGCAGCCAAGAAGTGAGGGATCTTGGAGCTTTCTTT

J: TRBJ1-1
D: TRBD1
V: TRBV28
size: many
CDR3: CASTQRRDSYFF
DNA: TGTGCCAGCACTCAACGCCGGGACAGTTATTTCTTT

J: TRBJ2-1
D: NA
V: TRBV12-3/TRBV12-4
size: many
CDR3: CASSLAGLRDEQFF
DNA: TGTGCCAGCAGTTTAGCGGGCCTCCGAGATGAGCAGTTCTTC

J: TRBJ1-2
D: NA
V: TRBV14
size: many
CDR3: CASSHITGTDGHGYTF
DNA: TGTGCCAGCAGCCACATAACCGGGACGGACGGACATGGCTACACCTTC

J: TRBJ1-2
D: TRBD1
V: TRBV28
size: many
CDR3: CASSLDRVYGYTF
DNA: TGTGCCAGCAGTTTAGACAGGGTCTACGGCTACACCTTC

J: TRBJ1-2
D: NA
V: TRBV9
size: many
CDR3: CASSVGVGVVSGYTF
DNA: TGTGCCAGCAGCGTAGGTGTGGGTGTAGTAAGCGGCTACACCTTC

J: TRBJ1-6
D: NA
V: TRBV7-9
size: many
CDR3: CASSLPGPNSPLHF
DNA: TGTGCCAGCAGCCTACCGGGACCCAATTCACCCCTCCACTTT

J: TRBJ2-7
D: NA
V: TRBV12-3/TRBV12-4
size: NA
CDR3: CASSLAGPQYF
DNA: TGTGCCAGCAGTTTAGCGGGACCTCAGTACTTC

J: TRBJ1-1
D: NA
V: TRBV10-3
size: many
CDR3: CAISAARNTEAFF
DNA: TGTGCCATCAGTGCCGCCAGGAACACTGAAGCTTTCTTT

J: TRBJ1-2
D: NA
V: TRBV12-3/TRBV12-4
size: many
CDR3: CASSSQPDRSYGYTF
DNA: TGTGCCAGCAGTTCCCAGCCGGACAGATCATATGGCTACACCTTC

J: TRBJ2-1
D: NA
V: TRBV5-1
size: many
CDR3: CASSLYGRLTDNEQFF
DNA: TGCGCCAGCAGCTTGTACGGTCGGCTGACCGACAATGAGCAGTTCTTC

J: TRBJ1-2
D: TRBD1
V: TRBV5-1
size: NA
CDR3: CASSTGIGTAANYGYTF
DNA: TGCGCCAGCAGCACGGGTATAGGGACAGCTGCTAACTATGGCTACACCTTC